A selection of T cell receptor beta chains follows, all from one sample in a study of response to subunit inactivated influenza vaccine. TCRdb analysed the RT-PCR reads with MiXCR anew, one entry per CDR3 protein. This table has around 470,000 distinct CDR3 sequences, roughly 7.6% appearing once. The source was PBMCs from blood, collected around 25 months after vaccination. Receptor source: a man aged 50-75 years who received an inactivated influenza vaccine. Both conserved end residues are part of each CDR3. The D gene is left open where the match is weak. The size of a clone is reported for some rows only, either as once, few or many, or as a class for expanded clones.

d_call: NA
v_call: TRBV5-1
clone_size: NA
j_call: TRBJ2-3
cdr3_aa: CASRPQGLDTDTQYF
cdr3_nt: TGCGCCAGCAGGCCGCAGGGGTTGGACACAGATACGCAGTATTTT

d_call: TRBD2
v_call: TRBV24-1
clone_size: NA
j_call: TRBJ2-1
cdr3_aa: CATSDRRTSASGDNEQFF
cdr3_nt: TGTGCCACCAGTGACCGCAGGACCTCGGCTAGCGGGGACAATGAGCAGTTCTTC

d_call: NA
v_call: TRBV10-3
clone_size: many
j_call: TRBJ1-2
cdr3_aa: CALRDGNYGYTF
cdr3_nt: TGTGCCCTCCGGGACGGAAATTATGGCTACACCTTC

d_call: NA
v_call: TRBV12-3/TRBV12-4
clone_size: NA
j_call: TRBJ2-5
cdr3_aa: CASRYTPGEQETQYF
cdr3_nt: TGTGCCAGCAGATACACCCCGGGGGAGCAAGAGACCCAGTACTTC

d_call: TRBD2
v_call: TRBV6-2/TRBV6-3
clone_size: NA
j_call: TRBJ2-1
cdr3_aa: CASKGLAEYNEQFF
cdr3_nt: TGTGCCAGCAAGGGACTAGCGGAATACAATGAGCAGTTCTTC

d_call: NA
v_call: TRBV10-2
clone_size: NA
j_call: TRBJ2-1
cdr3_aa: CASNPPDRNNEQFF
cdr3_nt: TGCGCCAGCAACCCCCCGGACAGAAACAATGAGCAGTTCTTC

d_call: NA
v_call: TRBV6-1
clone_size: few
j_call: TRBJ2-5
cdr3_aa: CASSVEGMIGETQYF
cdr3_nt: TGTGCCAGCAGTGTTGAGGGGATGATTGGAGAGACCCAGTACTTC

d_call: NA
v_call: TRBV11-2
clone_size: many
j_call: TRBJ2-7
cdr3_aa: CASSLVEGYEQYF
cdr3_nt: TGTGCCAGCAGCTTAGTGGAGGGCTACGAGCAGTACTTC

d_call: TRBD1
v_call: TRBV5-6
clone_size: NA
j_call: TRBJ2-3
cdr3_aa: CASRPQGVNTDTQYF
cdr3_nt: TGTGCCAGCAGGCCACAGGGGGTAAACACAGATACGCAGTATTTT

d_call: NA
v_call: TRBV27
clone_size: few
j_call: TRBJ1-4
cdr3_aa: CASSTHPQGKLFF
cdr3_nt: TGTGCCAGCAGTACACATCCTCAGGGAAAACTGTTTTTT

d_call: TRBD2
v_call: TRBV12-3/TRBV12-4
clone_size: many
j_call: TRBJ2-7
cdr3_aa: CASGTLAGGGEQYF
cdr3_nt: TGTGCCAGCGGAACACTAGCGGGTGGGGGAGAGCAGTACTTC

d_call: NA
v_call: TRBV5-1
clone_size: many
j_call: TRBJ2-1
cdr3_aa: CASSLRSTRLQFF
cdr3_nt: TGCGCCAGCAGCTTGCGGAGCACTAGATTACAGTTCTTC

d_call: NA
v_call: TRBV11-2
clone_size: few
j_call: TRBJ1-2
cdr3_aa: CASSLVRAGKDGYTF
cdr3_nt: TGTGCCAGCAGCTTGGTTAGGGCAGGGAAGGACGGCTACACCTTC

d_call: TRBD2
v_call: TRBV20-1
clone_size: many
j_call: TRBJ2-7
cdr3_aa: CSAKSGAGSYEQYF
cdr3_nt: TGCAGTGCAAAAAGCGGGGCGGGGTCGTACGAGCAGTACTTC

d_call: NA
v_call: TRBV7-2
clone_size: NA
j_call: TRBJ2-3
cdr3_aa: CASSLARASADTQYF
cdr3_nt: TGTGCCAGCAGCTTAGCGCGCGCTAGCGCAGATACGCAGTATTTT

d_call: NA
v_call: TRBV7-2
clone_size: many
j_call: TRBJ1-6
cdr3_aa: CASSLVQGSNSPLHF
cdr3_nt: TGTGCCAGCAGCTTAGTACAGGGCAGCAATTCACCCCTCCACTTT

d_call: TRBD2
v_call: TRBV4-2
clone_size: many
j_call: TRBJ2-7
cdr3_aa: CASSQTVTGLATSEQYF
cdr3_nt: TGTGCCAGCAGCCAAACCGTGACGGGACTAGCTACTTCCGAGCAGTACTTC

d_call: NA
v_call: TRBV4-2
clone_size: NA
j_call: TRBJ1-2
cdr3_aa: CASSRDYQEGNGYTF
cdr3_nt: TGTGCCAGCAGCCGAGACTACCAGGAAGGCAATGGCTACACCTTC

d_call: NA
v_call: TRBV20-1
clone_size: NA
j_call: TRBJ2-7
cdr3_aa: CSIPQDSHEQYF
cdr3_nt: TGCAGCATCCCGCAGGATTCCCACGAGCAGTACTTC

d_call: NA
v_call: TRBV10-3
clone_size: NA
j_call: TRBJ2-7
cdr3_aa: CAIRGSGPVKSSYEQYF
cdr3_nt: TGTGCCATCAGGGGATCCGGGCCAGTGAAAAGCTCCTACGAGCAGTACTTC

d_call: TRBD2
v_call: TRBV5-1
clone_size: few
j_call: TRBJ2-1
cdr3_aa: CASSYSGGPPNEQFF
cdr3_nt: TGCGCCAGCAGCTATAGCGGGGGGCCCCCCAATGAGCAGTTCTTC

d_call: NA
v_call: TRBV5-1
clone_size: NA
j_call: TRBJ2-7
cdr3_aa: CASSPTGTSICYEQYF
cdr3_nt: TGCGCCAGCAGCCCGACCGGGACCTCGATTTGCTACGAGCAGTACTTC

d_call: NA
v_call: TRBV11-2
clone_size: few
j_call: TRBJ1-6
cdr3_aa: CASSLQEGNSPLHF
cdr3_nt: TGTGCCAGCAGCTTACAGGAGGGGAACTCACCCCTCCACTTT

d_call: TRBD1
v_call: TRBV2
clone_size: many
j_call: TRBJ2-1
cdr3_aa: CASSGGQGFNEQFF
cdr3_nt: TGTGCCAGCAGCGGTGGACAGGGGTTTAATGAGCAGTTCTTC

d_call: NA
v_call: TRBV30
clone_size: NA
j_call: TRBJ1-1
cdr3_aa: CAWSLAGVGWTEAFF
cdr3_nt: TGTGCCTGGAGTCTCGCCGGCGTCGGGTGGACTGAAGCTTTCTTT

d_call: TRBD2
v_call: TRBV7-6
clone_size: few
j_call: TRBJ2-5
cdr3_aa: CASSLDSGLETQYF
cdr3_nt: TGTGCCAGCAGCTTAGATAGCGGGCTAGAGACCCAGTACTTC

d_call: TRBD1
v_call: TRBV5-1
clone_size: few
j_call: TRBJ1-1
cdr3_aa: CASRDVQGTEAFF
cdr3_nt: TGCGCCAGCAGGGATGTACAGGGGACTGAAGCTTTCTTT

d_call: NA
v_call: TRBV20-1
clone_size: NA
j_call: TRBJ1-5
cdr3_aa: CSAGSTVYSNQPQHF
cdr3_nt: TGCAGTGCTGGTTCGACGGTTTATAGCAATCAGCCCCAGCATTTT

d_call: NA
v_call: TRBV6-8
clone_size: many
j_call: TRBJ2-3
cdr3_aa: CASSASTDTQYF
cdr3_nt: TGTGCCAGCTCCGCTAGCACAGATACGCAGTATTTT

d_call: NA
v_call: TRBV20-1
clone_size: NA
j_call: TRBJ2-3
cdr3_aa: CSARGRLDTQYF
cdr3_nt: TGCAGTGCTAGAGGTAGATTGGATACGCAGTATTTT

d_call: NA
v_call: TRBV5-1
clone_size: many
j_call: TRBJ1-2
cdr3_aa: CASSLGDRSYGYTF
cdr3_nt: TGCGCCAGCAGCTTGGGAGACAGAAGCTATGGCTACACCTTC

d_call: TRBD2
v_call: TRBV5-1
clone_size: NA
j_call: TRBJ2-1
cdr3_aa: CASSLSGGPRNEQFF
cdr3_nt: TGCGCCAGCAGTCTTTCGGGGGGGCCAAGGAATGAGCAGTTCTTC

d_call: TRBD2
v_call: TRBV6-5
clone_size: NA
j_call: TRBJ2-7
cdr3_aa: CASSYSPLAGTSYEQYF
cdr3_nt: TGTGCCAGCAGTTACTCTCCCCTAGCGGGCACCTCCTACGAGCAGTACTTC

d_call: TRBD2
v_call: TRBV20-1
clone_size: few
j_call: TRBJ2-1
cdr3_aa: CSARGLASSSYNEQFF
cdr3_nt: TGCAGTGCTAGAGGACTAGCTTCAAGCTCCTACAATGAGCAGTTCTTC

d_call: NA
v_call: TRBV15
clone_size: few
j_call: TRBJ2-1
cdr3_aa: CATSRKDGHNEQFF
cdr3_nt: TGTGCCACCAGCAGGAAGGACGGCCACAATGAGCAGTTCTTC

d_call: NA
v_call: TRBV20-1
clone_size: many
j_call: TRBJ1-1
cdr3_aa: CSALLVPEAFF
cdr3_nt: TGCAGTGCCCTCCTAGTTCCTGAAGCTTTCTTT

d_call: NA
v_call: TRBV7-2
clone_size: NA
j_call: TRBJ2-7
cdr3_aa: CASSLEGGQYYEQYF
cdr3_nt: TGTGCCAGCAGCTTAGAGGGGGGACAGTACTACGAGCAGTACTTC

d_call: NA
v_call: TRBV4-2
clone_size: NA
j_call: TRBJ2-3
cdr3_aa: CASSQPGGGRGTDTQYF
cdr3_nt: TGTGCCAGCAGCCAACCGGGCGGGGGCCGGGGCACAGATACGCAGTATTTT

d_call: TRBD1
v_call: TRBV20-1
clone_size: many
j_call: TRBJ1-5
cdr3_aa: CSVRQGARGQPQHF
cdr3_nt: TGCAGTGTGAGACAGGGGGCGCGAGGTCAGCCCCAGCATTTT

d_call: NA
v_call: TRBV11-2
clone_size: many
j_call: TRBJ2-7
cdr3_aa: CASEDRDEQYF
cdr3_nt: TGTGCCAGTGAGGACCGGGACGAGCAGTACTTC

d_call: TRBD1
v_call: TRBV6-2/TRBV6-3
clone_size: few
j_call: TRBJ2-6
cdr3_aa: CASSYRDRGVARANVLTF
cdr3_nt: TGTGCCAGCAGTTACCGGGACAGGGGGGTCGCGAGGGCCAACGTCCTGACTTTC

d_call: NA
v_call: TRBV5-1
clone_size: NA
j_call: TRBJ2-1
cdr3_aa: CASSLVVSGYNEQFF
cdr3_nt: TGCGCCAGCAGCTTGGTGGTGTCGGGCTACAATGAGCAGTTCTTC

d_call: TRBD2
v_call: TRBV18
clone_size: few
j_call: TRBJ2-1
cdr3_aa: CASSPQGLADNEQFF
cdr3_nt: TGTGCCAGCTCACCACAGGGACTAGCGGACAATGAGCAGTTCTTC

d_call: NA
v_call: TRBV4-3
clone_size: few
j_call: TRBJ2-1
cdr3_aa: CASSLQETNEQFF
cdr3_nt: TGCGCCAGCAGCCTACAAGAAACAAATGAGCAGTTCTTC

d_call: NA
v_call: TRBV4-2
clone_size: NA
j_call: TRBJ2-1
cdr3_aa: CVSSQDIAASYNEQFF
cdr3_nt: TGTGTCAGCAGCCAAGATATTGCCGCCTCCTACAATGAGCAGTTCTTC

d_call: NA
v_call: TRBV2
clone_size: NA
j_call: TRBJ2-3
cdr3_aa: CASSQNGNTQYF
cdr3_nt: TGTGCCAGCAGCCAAAACGGAAATACGCAGTATTTT

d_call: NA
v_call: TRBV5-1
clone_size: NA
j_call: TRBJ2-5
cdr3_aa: CASSSGSWETQYF
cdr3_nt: TGCGCCAGCAGCTCAGGATCGTGGGAGACCCAGTACTTC

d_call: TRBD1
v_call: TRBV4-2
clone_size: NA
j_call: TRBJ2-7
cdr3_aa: CASSQVPGTGNVYEQYF
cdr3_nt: TGTGCCAGCAGCCAAGTCCCCGGGACAGGGAATGTTTACGAGCAGTACTTC

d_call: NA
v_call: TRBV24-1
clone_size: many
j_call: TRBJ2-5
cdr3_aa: CATSDFPPRGSRETQYF
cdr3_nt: TGTGCCACCAGTGATTTTCCCCCCCGGGGCAGTCGGGAGACCCAGTACTTC

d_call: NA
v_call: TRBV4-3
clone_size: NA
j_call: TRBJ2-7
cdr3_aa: CASSQDRRVYEQYF
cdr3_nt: TGCGCCAGCAGCCAAGATAGGAGGGTCTACGAGCAGTACTTC

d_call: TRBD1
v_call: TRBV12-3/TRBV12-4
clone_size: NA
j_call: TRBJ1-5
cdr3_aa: CASSLAGQDSNQPQHF
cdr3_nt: TGTGCCAGCAGTTTAGCCGGACAGGATAGCAATCAGCCCCAGCATTTT

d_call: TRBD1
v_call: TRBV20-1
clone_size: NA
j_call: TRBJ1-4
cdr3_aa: CSAKKQGERNEKLFF
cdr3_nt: TGCAGTGCCAAAAAACAGGGGGAGCGGAATGAAAAACTGTTTTTT

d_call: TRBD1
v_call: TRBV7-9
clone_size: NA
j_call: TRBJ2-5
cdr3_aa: CASSGGQGKTQYF
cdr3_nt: TGTGCCAGCAGTGGAGGACAGGGAAAGACCCAGTACTTC

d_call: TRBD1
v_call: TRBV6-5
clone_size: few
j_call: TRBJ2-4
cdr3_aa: CASSYGTGKNIQYF
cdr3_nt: TGTGCCAGCAGTTACGGGACAGGGAAAAACATTCAGTACTTC